The 3 T cell receptor beta chains presented below share a single source sample, sequenced in a study of shared clonotypes between healthy human individuals. Some clones are missing from TCRdb's copy, which holds only in-frame ones; the method was immunoSEQ multiplex PCR. The table has over 850,000 clones, 70% to 80% seen once. Sequenced sample: memory CD4+ T cells from PBMCs. As for subset: CD45RA-negative fraction. The receptors come from a man between 18 and 35 years old in good health. Some clones in this sample may be carry-over from other donors' samples.

V gene TRBV7-7 combines with J gene TRBJ2-1, with D perhaps matching TRBD1 or TRBD2 (5 bases each). Germline-derived CDR1 and CDR2 are SSHAT and FNYEAQ (reference sequence). The CDR3 is 15 amino acids. Trimming stripped 1 base from V and 4 bases from J, with 11 bases between. CDR3 coding DNA: TGTGCCAGCAGCTTAGATAGGGGAGTTTACAATGAGCAGTTCTTC. Translating gives CASSLDRGVYNEQFF.

This chain uses TRBV7-9 with TRBJ2-3; D remains unclear. The germline V gene encodes CDR1 SEHNR and CDR2 FQNEAQ (reference sequence). The length of the CDR3 is 14 residues. Trimming took off 4 bases at V and 1 base at J, with 9 bases between the two ends. Here the CDR3 reads CASSSVSGTDTQYF. Here the CDR3 DNA reads TGTGCCAGCAGCTCAGTCTCAGGCACAGATACGCAGTATTTT.

The CDR3 region is CASSLLAGVRNEQFF. CDR3 coding DNA: TGCGCCAGCAGCCTCCTAGCGGGAGTCCGAAATGAGCAGTTCTTC. The chain carries TRBV4-1 and TRBJ2-1; 10 bases match TRBD2. From germline, CDR1 is MGHRA and CDR2 YSYEKL. Trimming at V came to 4 bases and at J to 7 bases, leaving 7 bases not matched to a gene. The CDR3 extends over 15 amino acids.